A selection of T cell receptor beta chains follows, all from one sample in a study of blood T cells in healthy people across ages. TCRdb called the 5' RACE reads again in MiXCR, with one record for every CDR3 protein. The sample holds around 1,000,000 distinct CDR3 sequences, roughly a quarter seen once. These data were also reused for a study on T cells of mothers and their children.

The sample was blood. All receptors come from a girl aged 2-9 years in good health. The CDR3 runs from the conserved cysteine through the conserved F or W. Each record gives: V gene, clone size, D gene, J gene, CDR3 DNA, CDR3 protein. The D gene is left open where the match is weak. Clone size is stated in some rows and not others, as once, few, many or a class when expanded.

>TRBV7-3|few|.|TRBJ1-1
TGTGCCAGCAGCTTATCCGGGGCGTCCACTGAAGCTTTCTTT
CASSLSGASTEAFF
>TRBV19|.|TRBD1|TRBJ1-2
TGTGCCAGTAGTCCACGAAGGGACAGTCAGGGCTACACCTTC
CASSPRRDSQGYTF
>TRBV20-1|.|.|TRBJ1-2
TGCAGTGCGCCACAGGGCTTTAACTATGGCTACACCTTC
CSAPQGFNYGYTF
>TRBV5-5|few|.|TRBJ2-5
TGTGCCAGCAGCTTGAGCCCACAGGGATGGGAGACCCAGTACTTC
CASSLSPQGWETQYF
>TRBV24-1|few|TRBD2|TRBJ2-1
TGTGCCACCAGTCAGCTAGCGGGAGGGCCGGATGAGCAGTTCTTC
CATSQLAGGPDEQFF
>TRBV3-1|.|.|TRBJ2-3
TGTGCCAGCAGCGAAGCCTCTTTCTCAGATACGCAGTATTTT
CASSEASFSDTQYF
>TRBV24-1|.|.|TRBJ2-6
TGTGCCACCAGTGATTTTATCTCTGGGGCCAACGTCCTGACTTTC
CATSDFISGANVLTF
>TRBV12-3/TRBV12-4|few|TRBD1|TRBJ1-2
TGTGCCAGCAGTTGGACAGGGGTATATGGCTACACCTTC
CASSWTGVYGYTF
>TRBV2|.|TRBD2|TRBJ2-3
TGTGCCAGCAGTGACGCTTCCGATGGACTAGCGGGAGATACGCAGTATTTT
CASSDASDGLAGDTQYF
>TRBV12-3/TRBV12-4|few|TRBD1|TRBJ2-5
TGTGCCAGCAGTCGTGGGACAGGGGGTGGAGAGACCCAGTACTTC
CASSRGTGGGETQYF
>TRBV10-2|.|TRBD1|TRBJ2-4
TGCGCCGGCAGTGAGTCGTCCAGGGGGCGGCTTTGGGGCAAAAACATTCAGTACTTC
CAGSESSRGRLWGKNIQYF
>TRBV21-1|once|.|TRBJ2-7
TGTGCCGGCTACTACGAGCAGTACTTC
CAGYYEQYF
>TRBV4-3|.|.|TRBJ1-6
TGCGCCAGCAGCCAAGATCAGGCAGGATCAATCAATTCACCCCTCCACTTT
CASSQDQAGSINSPLHF
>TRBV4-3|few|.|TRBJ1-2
TGCGCCAGCAGCCAAGATTCAGGGACTAACTATGGCTACACCTTC
CASSQDSGTNYGYTF
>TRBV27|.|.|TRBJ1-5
TGTGCCAGCAGTTTCGGTATGACAAAGTTTCAGCCCCAGCATTTT
CASSFGMTKFQPQHF
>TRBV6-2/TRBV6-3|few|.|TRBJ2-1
TGTGCCAGCAGTTACTCTTACAGGGCTCCTAGCTCCTACAATGAGCAGTTCTTC
CASSYSYRAPSSYNEQFF
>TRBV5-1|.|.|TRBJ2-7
TGCGCCAGCAGCTTAATGGCTCCCTCGAGCTCCTACGAGCAGTACTTC
CASSLMAPSSSYEQYF
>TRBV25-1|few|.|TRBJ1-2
TGTGCCAGCAGTGGGGGGCGAGGCTACACCTTC
CASSGGRGYTF
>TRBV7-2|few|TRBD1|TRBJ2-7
TGTGCCAGCAGCTTTTCGACAGGGGACAGCGAGCAGTACTTC
CASSFSTGDSEQYF
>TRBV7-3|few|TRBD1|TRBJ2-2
TGTGCCAGCAGCCCCCAGGGGGCGGGCGGGGAGCTGTTTTTT
CASSPQGAGGELFF
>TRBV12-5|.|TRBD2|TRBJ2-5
TGTGCTAGTGGTTTGTTTCTCAAGGGCGGGAGGCTAAGGGATCTAGAGACCCAGTACTTC
CASGLFLKGGRLRDLETQYF
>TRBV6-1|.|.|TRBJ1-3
TGTGCCAGCAGTGGAGCGGCCAACTCTGGAAACACCATATATTTT
CASSGAANSGNTIYF
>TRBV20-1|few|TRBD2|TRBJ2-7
TGCAGTGCCCTCGGGCTAGCGGGGACCTACGAGCAGTACTTC
CSALGLAGTYEQYF
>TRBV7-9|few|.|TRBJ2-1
TGTGCCAGCAGAGAGGGGTACAATGAGCAGTTCTTC
CASREGYNEQFF